These 30 T cell receptor beta chains were all obtained from the same sample, sequenced in a study of vaccination and CD4 T cells after COVID-19. The treatment here: roughly 10-day PBMC culture with coronavirus spike peptide pools or control peptides (ViraFEST assay). For these receptors, no antigen is known. With the Oncomine TCR Beta short-read assay, DNA from cultured CD4+ T cells was sequenced. TCRdb re-called the PCR reads through MiXCR, storing one row per CDR3 protein. The sample records approximately 15,000 distinct CDR3 sequences, about 61% being singletons. Sequencing input: CD4+ T cells from blood, cultured in vitro. The origin of the receptors is a human donor who had recovered from COVID-19.

The gene calls are TRBV7-9 and TRBJ1-1; D remains ambiguous. CDR3 size: 16 residues. V gave up 7 bases and J gave up 0 bases, with 18 bases separating them. Germline loops: CDR1 SEHNR, CDR2 FQNEAQ (reference sequence). CDR3 in amino acids: CASTPGGTLMNTEAFF. In DNA, the CDR3 is TGTGCCAGCACCCCTGGCGGAACGCTCATGAACACTGAAGCTTTCTTT.

This clonotype turned up a few times. The V call is TRBV18, the J call TRBJ1-1; a weak D match, TRBD1 (5 bases). The V end was cut by 4 bases, the J end by 2 bases, with 11 bases between. The germline V gene has CDR1 KGHSH and CDR2 LQKENI. The CDR3 loop spans 14 amino acids. Here the CDR3 reads CASSRRAGNTEAFF. DNA of the CDR3: TGTGCCAGCTCACGCAGGGCAGGAAACACTGAAGCTTTCTTT.

The genes are TRBV12-3 or TRBV12-4 and TRBJ1-5; TRBD1 aligns across 9 bases. The CDR3 loop spans 17 amino acids. J was trimmed by 0 bases and V by 4 bases; bases with no gene match: 7. CDR3 region: CASSSDRGGYSNQPQHF. Here the CDR3 DNA reads TGTGCCAGCAGTTCGGACAGGGGAGGTTATAGCAATCAGCCCCAGCATTTT.

Concerning this clonotype: Because the CDR3 is missing its conserved closing phenylalanine or tryptophan, this is likely a read error. The V gene is TRBV6-1, the J gene TRBJ1-1; D not certain. V lost 5 bases, J lost 1 base, and 8 bases lay in between. Germline CDR1 is MNHNS and CDR2 is SASEGT. The CDR3 length is 13 residues. CDR3 sequence (DNA): TGTGCCAGCAGTCCCCGACAGAACACTGAAGCTTTCTCT. Protein product: CASSPRQNTEAFS.

The genes are TRBV20-1 and TRBJ1-5, with D unclear. The germline V and J ends were trimmed by 6 bases and 11 bases, with 11 bases remaining between them. This CDR3 contains 10 residues. Germline V gene lookup returns CDR1 DFQATT and CDR2 SNEGSKA (reference sequence). CDR3 coding DNA: TGCAGTGCCCAGAGGAGTTCCCAGCATTTT. This sequence encodes CSAQRSSQHF.

The CDR3 region has the DNA TGTGCCATCGGGGGGGGAGCGGACAAAAAACTGTTTTTT. It codes for CAIGGGADKKLFF. This chain links TRBV10-3 with TRBJ1-4; D is perhaps TRBD1 (5 bases). V lost 8 bases to trimming and J lost 9 bases, with 16 bases between them. Germline CDR1 reads ENHRY; CDR2 reads SYGVKD. This CDR3 region has 13 residues.

This chain links TRBV11-2 with TRBJ1-1; no definite D call. Germline lookup yields CDR1 SGHAT and CDR2 FQNNGV. Trimming pared 7 bases from V and 0 bases from J, leaving 9 bases between. The CDR3 contains 13 residues. CDR3 nucleotide sequence: TGTGCCAGCATTGACCAGGTGAACACTGAAGCTTTCTTT. Protein sequence: CASIDQVNTEAFF.

J is TRBJ2-2 and V is TRBV7-9; 7 bases agree with TRBD2. CDR3 size: 18 residues. Germline-derived CDR1 and CDR2 are SEHNR and FQNEAQ (reference sequence). V shed 4 bases and J 3 bases; nucleotides not matched to a gene: 14. Written as DNA, the CDR3 is TGTGCCAGCAGCTCCAGGCATAGGGACTACAGAGACACCGGGGAGCTGTTTTTT. Protein: CASSSRHRDYRDTGELFF.

This clonotype appeared a few times. The chain carries TRBV5-1 and TRBJ1-6; D remains unclear. The CDR3 spans 13 residues. Trimming pared 6 bases from V and 3 bases from J, leaving 7 bases between. CDR1 is SGHRS, CDR2 YFSETQ, per germline. CDR3 region: CASNGDYNSPLHF. CDR3 nucleotides: TGCGCCAGCAATGGGGACTATAATTCACCCCTCCACTTT.

The CDR3 DNA is TGTGCCACCAGCAGAAGGGGGATCCCCACAGATACGCAGTATTTT. It yields the protein CATSRRGIPTDTQYF. This chain links TRBV15 with TRBJ2-3, with a weak D call TRBD1 (6 bases). Trimming left V 2 bases short and J 2 bases short, with 11 bases between. Looked up from germline, CDR1 is LNHNV and CDR2 is YYDKDF (reference sequence). The CDR3 has 15 amino acids.

The chain joins TRBV11-2 to TRBJ2-1, with TRBD2 matching 11 bases. After removal of 5 bases from V and 6 bases from J, the junction contained 6 bases not matched to a gene. Germline V gives CDR1 SGHAT, CDR2 FQNNGV. The CDR3 has 15 amino acids. CDR3 sequence: CASSPLAGGLNEQFF. CDR3 DNA sequence: TGTGCCAGCAGCCCCCTAGCGGGAGGTCTCAATGAGCAGTTCTTC.

The chain recombines TRBV7-8 with TRBJ2-3; D is perhaps TRBD1 or TRBD2 (5 bases each). This CDR3 is built from 16 residues. CDR1 is SGHVS, CDR2 FQNEAQ, per germline. The V end was cut by 5 bases, the J end by 6 bases, with 21 bases between. This CDR3 reads CASSKPGNQKGDTQYF. The CDR3 DNA follows: TGTGCCAGCAGCAAACCGGGAAATCAAAAGGGGGATACGCAGTATTTT.

There are a few counts of this clonotype. The CDR3, as DNA: TGTGCCAGCAGAGAGGGGGCTTATAGCAATCAGCCCCAGCATTTT. It translates to CASREGAYSNQPQHF. The V gene is TRBV7-8, the J gene TRBJ1-5; 7 bases align to TRBD1. The CDR3 consists of 15 residues. The germline CDR1 and CDR2 sequences are SGHVS and FQNEAQ. Germline trimming cut 6 bases from V and 0 bases from J; bases unmatched to any gene: 5.

The rearrangement uses TRBV19 and TRBJ1-1; D unresolved. V lost 7 bases, J lost 3 bases, and 15 bases lay in between. This CDR3 has 14 amino acids. Germline V gene sequence: CDR1 LNHDA, CDR2 SQIVND (reference sequence). The CDR3 bases are TGTGCCAGTAATGCATTTTTGGAGGACACTGAAGCTTTCTTT. Translation: CASNAFLEDTEAFF.

J is TRBJ1-5 and V is TRBV3-1; D is perhaps TRBD1 (5 bases). Trimming pared 1 base from V and 4 bases from J, leaving 11 bases between. Germline V gives CDR1 LGHDT, CDR2 YNNKEL (reference sequence). The CDR3 contains 15 residues. The CDR3 bases are TGTGCCAGCAGCCAAGGGGGCCGCTCTAATCAGCCCCAGCATTTT. Protein product: CASSQGGRSNQPQHF.

The chain carries TRBV6-1 and TRBJ1-1, with TRBD1 as a possible D gene (6 bases). CDR1 and CDR2 from the germline V gene are MNHNS and SASEGT. The CDR3 totals 13 residues. V dropped 7 bases and J dropped 6 bases, with 15 bases sitting between them. CDR3 region: CASISGRTAEAFF. CDR3 nucleotides: TGTGCCAGCATATCCGGCAGGACAGCTGAAGCTTTCTTT.

This clonotype was detected a few times. J is TRBJ1-2 and V is TRBV20-1; 7 bases are shared with TRBD1. The germline V gene has CDR1 DFQATT and CDR2 SNEGSKA (reference sequence). The V segment lost 7 bases and the J segment 5 bases; nucleotides outside the gene matches: 4. The CDR3 is 11 amino acids. The CDR3 coding sequence is TGCAGTGGCCTGACAGGGTATGGCTACACCTTC. The encoded protein is CSGLTGYGYTF.

The chain carries TRBV27 and TRBJ1-1; unclear D gene. The V gene lost 4 bases and the J gene lost 3 bases, with 15 bases spanning the gap. The CDR3 runs to 15 residues. Looked up from germline, CDR1 is MNHEY and CDR2 is SMNVEV (reference sequence). The CDR3 nucleotides are TGTGCCAGCAGTTCCCGAGACGGGCGCGACACTGAAGCTTTCTTT. Its translation is CASSSRDGRDTEAFF.

This chain uses TRBV20-1 with TRBJ1-4; 9 positions agree with TRBD1. The CDR3 loop spans 15 amino acids. Germline V gene sequence: CDR1 DFQATT, CDR2 SNEGSKA (reference sequence). V lost 1 base to trimming and J lost 5 bases; unmatched junction nucleotides: 5. CDR3 DNA sequence: TGCAGTGCTAGAGTGGCGGGGACAGGGAATGAAAAACTGTTTTTT. This translates into CSARVAGTGNEKLFF.

The chain uses TRBV24-1 and TRBJ1-2; tentatively, D is TRBD1 (5 bases). From germline, CDR1 is KGHDR and CDR2 SFDVKD. Trimming removed 6 bases from V and 6 bases from J, with 10 bases in between. This CDR3 has 12 residues. The chain's CDR3 is CATSTTGDGYTF. CDR3 DNA: TGTGCCACCAGTACAACAGGAGATGGCTACACCTTC.

The chain recombines TRBV20-1 with TRBJ2-2; D remains unclear. V was pared by 3 bases and J by 4 bases, with 3 bases between. Germline V CDR1 and CDR2: DFQATT, SNEGSKA (reference sequence). The CDR3 extends over 11 amino acids. CDR3 DNA: TGCAGTGCTAGTGTCACCGGGGAGCTGTTTTTT. It specifies CSASVTGELFF.

This clonotype came up once. The chain couples TRBV19 to TRBJ2-5; 8 bases line up with TRBD1. V lost 5 bases to trimming and J lost 3 bases; unmatched junction nucleotides: 8. Germline V gives CDR1 LNHDA, CDR2 SQIVND (reference sequence). The CDR3 extends over 15 amino acids. In DNA form, the CDR3 reads TGTGCCAGTAGTCCGCGCGGACAGGGCGAAGAGACCCAGTACTTC. Its protein is CASSPRGQGEETQYF.

This chain links TRBV12-3 or TRBV12-4 with TRBJ2-7; D possibly corresponds to TRBD2 (5 bases). The CDR3 has 14 residues. V shed 6 bases and J shed 6 bases, with 18 bases lying between them. The CDR3 loop reads CASSHVGLESEQYF. In DNA form, the CDR3 reads TGTGCCAGCAGCCATGTCGGACTGGAGTCCGAGCAGTACTTC.

The chain carries TRBV24-1 and TRBJ1-3; a weak D match, TRBD1 (6 bases). This CDR3 has 15 residues. CDR1 is KGHDR, CDR2 SFDVKD, per germline. Trimming took 2 bases from V and 1 from J, leaving 8 bases between them. The CDR3 coding sequence is TGTGCCACCAGTGATTCCGGACAGTCTGGAAACACCATATATTTT. It yields the protein CATSDSGQSGNTIYF.

V is TRBV6-1 and J is TRBJ1-6; the match to TRBD1 covers 7 bases. The V gene end was trimmed by 8 bases and the J gene end by 0 bases; junction bases not matched to a gene: 1. The CDR3 has 14 amino acids. Per the germline V gene, CDR1 is MNHNS and CDR2 is SASEGT. The CDR3 region is CASRDSSYNSPLHF. In DNA, the CDR3 is TGTGCCAGCCGGGACAGCTCCTATAATTCACCCCTCCACTTT.

In its sample, this clonotype was seen a few times. The rearrangement joins TRBV24-1 to TRBJ2-3, with D possibly TRBD1 on 5 matching bases. CDR1 and CDR2 from the germline V gene are KGHDR and SFDVKD. Trimming took off 1 base at V and 4 bases at J, with 14 bases between the two ends. The CDR3 has 16 amino acids. For the CDR3, the DNA is TGTGCCACCAGTGATTTTACGCAGGGCGAGGCAGATACGCAGTATTTT. As protein: CATSDFTQGEADTQYF.

This clonotype has just a few counts. This chain connects TRBV11-2 to TRBJ1-2; D remains ambiguous. This CDR3 is built from 13 residues. Looked up from germline, CDR1 is SGHAT and CDR2 is FQNNGV. The V and J ends lost 2 bases and 6 bases respectively, with 10 bases between them. The CDR3 DNA reads TGTGCCAGCAGCTTAACATACGGCGATGGCTACACCTTC. It is translated as CASSLTYGDGYTF.

This clonotype was counted once. The gene calls are TRBV29-1 and TRBJ2-2; D ambiguous. The germline V and J ends were trimmed by 8 bases and 5 bases, with 12 bases remaining between them. Germline V gene lookup returns CDR1 SQVTM and CDR2 ANQGSEA. This CDR3 spans 12 amino acids. CDR3 sequence reads: CSYTRRTGELFF. The CDR3 DNA reads TGCAGCTACACACGACGGACCGGGGAGCTGTTTTTT.

Worth noting for this clonotype: A junction end diverges from the germline sequence, so it may reflect a read error. CDR3 sequence (DNA): TGTGCCAGCAGTTCTTCAGGGTCTGAGGCTTTCTTT. This encodes CASSSSGSEAFF. The chain has TRBV12-3 or TRBV12-4 and TRBJ1-1; D possibly corresponds to TRBD1 (5 bases). The CDR3 extends over 12 amino acids.

This clonotype was seen a few times. The J gene is TRBJ2-3, the V gene TRBV24-1; 8 bases match TRBD1. CDR3 length: 14 residues. The V and J ends lost 7 bases and 5 bases, in that order; junction bases with no gene match: 7. Germline V gene sequence: CDR1 KGHDR, CDR2 SFDVKD. The CDR3 sequence is CATRDRETGDTQYF. Written as DNA, the CDR3 is TGTGCCACCAGGGACAGGGAGACAGGAGATACGCAGTATTTT.